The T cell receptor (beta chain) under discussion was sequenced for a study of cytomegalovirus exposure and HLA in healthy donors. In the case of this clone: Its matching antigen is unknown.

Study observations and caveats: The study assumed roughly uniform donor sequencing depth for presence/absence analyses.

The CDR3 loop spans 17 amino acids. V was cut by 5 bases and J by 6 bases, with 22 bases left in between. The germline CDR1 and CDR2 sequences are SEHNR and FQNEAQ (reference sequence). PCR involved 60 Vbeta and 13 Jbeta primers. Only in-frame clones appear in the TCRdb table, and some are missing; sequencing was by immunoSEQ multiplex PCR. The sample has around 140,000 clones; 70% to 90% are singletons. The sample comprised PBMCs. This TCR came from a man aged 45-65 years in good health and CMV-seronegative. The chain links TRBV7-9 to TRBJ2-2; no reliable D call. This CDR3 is CASSPRNGSYSSGELFF. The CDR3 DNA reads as TGTGCCAGCAGCCCTAGGAACGGGTCGTATTCTTCCGGGGAGCTGTTTTTT.